The rows below give T cell receptor beta chains drawn from one sample of a study of blood T cells in healthy people across ages. TCRdb processed the 5' RACE reads anew with MiXCR; each CDR3 protein has one entry. Among roughly 2 million distinct CDR3 sequences listed, just under 50% were seen once. Sequenced material: blood. These receptors originate from a middle-aged woman in good health. CDR3s include the opening cysteine and the closing phenylalanine or tryptophan. The D gene is left open where the match is weak. Expanded clones get a size class; other rows say once, few or many, or leave the size out.

D gene | J gene | V gene | clone size | CDR3 protein | CDR3 DNA
. | TRBJ1-1 | TRBV7-3 | . | CASSLTPGPEAFF | TGTGCCAGCAGCTTAACTCCAGGGCCTGAAGCTTTCTTT
. | TRBJ1-5 | TRBV16 | few | CASSQFNQPQHF | TGTGCCAGCAGCCAATTTAATCAGCCCCAGCATTTT
. | TRBJ1-2 | TRBV5-1 | . | CASSPPLPGQGYTF | TGCGCCAGCAGCCCTCCCCTGCCAGGGCAGGGCTACACCTTC
. | TRBJ2-3 | TRBV6-5 | . | CASSLRDGARGTDTQYF | TGTGCCAGCAGCTTAAGGGACGGGGCGCGAGGCACAGATACGCAGTATTTT
. | TRBJ2-1 | TRBV7-2 | . | CASSFRAYNEQFF | TGTGCCAGCAGTTTTAGGGCCTACAATGAGCAGTTCTTC
TRBD2 | TRBJ2-1 | TRBV29-1 | . | CSVALGFGLAGGISSYNEQFF | TGCAGCGTTGCGCTAGGTTTTGGACTAGCGGGGGGGATTAGCTCCTACAATGAGCAGTTCTTC
. | TRBJ2-3 | TRBV20-1 | . | CSAPRPVGGTDTQYF | TGCAGTGCTCCCCGGCCCGTGGGGGGCACAGATACGCAGTATTTT
TRBD2 | TRBJ2-7 | TRBV29-1 | . | CSVKTSGSEQYF | TGCAGCGTGAAGACTAGCGGGTCGGAGCAGTACTTC
TRBD1 | TRBJ2-1 | TRBV5-1 | many | CASSLAGQGNEQFF | TGCGCCAGCAGCTTGGCCGGACAGGGTAATGAGCAGTTCTTC
TRBD1 | TRBJ2-3 | TRBV6-1 | . | CASSLSPRTGGIDTQYF | TGTGCCAGCAGCCTATCACCCCGGACAGGGGGCATAGATACGCAGTATTTT
. | TRBJ1-2 | TRBV20-1 | . | CSANQGLYGYTF | TGCAGTGCTAACCAGGGCCTCTATGGCTACACCTTC
TRBD2 | TRBJ2-1 | TRBV6-1 | . | CASSLREGSYNGQFF | TGTGCCAGCAGCCTAAGGGAGGGGTCCTACAATGGGCAGTTCTTC
. | TRBJ2-5 | TRBV2 | . | CASSGQFRETQYF | TGTGCCAGCAGCGGACAGTTTCGGGAGACCCAGTACTTC
. | TRBJ2-3 | TRBV5-1 | . | CASSHTRTDTQYF | TGCGCCAGCAGCCATACCCGCACAGATACGCAGTATTTT
. | TRBJ2-5 | TRBV11-2 | . | CASSLGMQGGETQYF | TGTGCCAGCAGCTTAGGCATGCAGGGAGGCGAGACCCAGTACTTC
. | TRBJ2-3 | TRBV20-1 | . | CSATLTVATGTDTQYF | TGCAGTGCTACCCTGACAGTAGCGACGGGCACAGATACGCAGTATTTT
. | TRBJ2-7 | TRBV7-2 | few | CASSLEVGRAYEQYF | TGTGCCAGCAGCTTAGAGGTGGGGCGCGCCTACGAGCAGTACTTC
. | TRBJ2-1 | TRBV4-3 | . | CASSHSGYNEQFF | TGCGCCAGCAGCCACTCCGGTTACAATGAGCAGTTCTTC
TRBD2 | TRBJ2-3 | TRBV29-1 | . | CSVDRSSGGTSTQYF | TGCAGCGTTGATCGGTCTAGCGGGGGTACGTCTACGCAGTATTTT
. | TRBJ2-3 | TRBV20-1 | few | CSARKAGPSTDTQYF | TGCAGTGCTAGAAAAGCGGGCCCAAGCACAGATACGCAGTATTTT
TRBD2 | TRBJ2-1 | TRBV2 | . | CASKTLRGGAHNEQFF | TGTGCCAGCAAGACGTTACGGGGGGGCGCTCACAATGAGCAGTTCTTC
. | TRBJ2-1 | TRBV20-1 | . | CSAPGDVEQFF | TGCAGTGCTCCGGGGGACGTTGAGCAGTTCTTC
TRBD1 | TRBJ1-2 | TRBV28 | few | CASSRQGVDYGYTF | TGTGCCAGCAGCCGACAGGGGGTAGACTATGGCTACACCTTC
TRBD1 | TRBJ2-3 | TRBV3-1 | . | CASSQERQGGTDTQYF | TGTGCCAGCAGCCAAGAACGACAGGGCGGCACAGATACGCAGTATTTT
TRBD1 | TRBJ2-3 | TRBV5-4 | . | CASSKGGATGQARDTQYF | TGTGCCAGCAGCAAAGGGGGCGCCACCGGACAAGCACGCGATACGCAGTATTTT
. | TRBJ1-6 | TRBV4-2 | . | CASNQHDTHSPLHF | TGTGCCAGCAACCAACATGACACGCATTCACCCCTCCACTTT
. | TRBJ2-1 | TRBV6-2/TRBV6-3 | few | CASKFGGDEQFF | TGTGCCAGCAAGTTTGGGGGCGATGAGCAGTTCTTC
TRBD2 | TRBJ2-7 | TRBV27 | . | CANKRASGTYEQYF | TGTGCCAACAAGAGGGCTAGCGGAACTTACGAGCAGTACTTC
TRBD1 | TRBJ1-6 | TRBV5-5 | . | CASSLTGGDSPLHF | TGTGCCAGCAGCCTCACAGGGGGAGATTCACCCCTCCACTTT
. | TRBJ1-5 | TRBV18 | . | CASSPMMGNQPQHF | TGTGCCAGCTCACCAATGATGGGCAATCAGCCCCAGCATTTT
. | TRBJ2-7 | TRBV18 | . | CASSREGTSYEQYF | TGTGCCAGCTCCCGAGAGGGAACGTCCTACGAGCAGTACTTC
. | TRBJ1-1 | TRBV6-4 | once | CASSDSGLRTEAFF | TGTGCCAGCAGTGACTCAGGGCTTCGGACTGAAGCTTTCTTT
. | TRBJ1-4 | TRBV10-3 | . | CAISEQFNAKLFF | TGTGCCATCAGTGAACAGTTTAATGCAAAACTGTTTTTT
. | TRBJ2-7 | TRBV12-3/TRBV12-4 | few | CASSLTGSSVYEQYF | TGTGCCAGCAGCCTAACAGGGTCATCTGTCTACGAGCAGTACTTC
. | TRBJ2-7 | TRBV11-2 | once | CASSILEGTVAYEQYF | TGTGCCAGCAGCATCTTAGAAGGGACCGTAGCCTACGAGCAGTACTTC
TRBD1 | TRBJ2-4 | TRBV5-1 | . | CASGTRTGGTKNIQYF | TGCGCCAGCGGCACCCGGACAGGGGGCACCAAAAACATTCAGTACTTC
TRBD2 | TRBJ2-5 | TRBV4-3 | few | CASSQAIAAGGTQETQYF | TGCGCCAGCAGCCAAGCCATCGCCGCGGGGGGAACTCAAGAGACCCAGTACTTC
. | TRBJ2-1 | TRBV27 | . | CASSLERRGLQFF | TGTGCCAGCAGTTTAGAGCGGAGAGGGTTGCAGTTCTTC
. | TRBJ2-1 | TRBV4-2 | . | CASMGVDEQFF | TGTGCCAGCATGGGGGTGGATGAGCAGTTCTTC
. | TRBJ2-7 | TRBV29-1 | few | CSVAGGGSGEQYF | TGCAGCGTTGCCGGTGGCGGATCGGGCGAGCAGTACTTC
TRBD1 | TRBJ2-5 | TRBV28 | . | CVSTYPTGGQETQYF | TGTGTCAGCACCTACCCGACAGGGGGGCAAGAGACCCAGTACTTC
TRBD2 | TRBJ2-1 | TRBV13 | . | CASRPGGAQFF | TGTGCCAGCAGACCCGGGGGGGCTCAGTTCTTC
. | TRBJ2-7 | TRBV4-2 | . | CASSQVVSGGASYEQYF | TGTGCCAGCAGCCAAGTCGTTAGCGGAGGTGCATCCTACGAGCAGTACTTC
. | TRBJ2-3 | TRBV7-2 | once | CASSLARAARWADTQYF | TGTGCCAGCAGCTTAGCGCGCGCCGCGAGATGGGCAGATACGCAGTATTTT
TRBD2 | TRBJ2-5 | TRBV20-1 | . | CSARVGAGGTQYF | TGCAGTGCTAGAGTGGGGGCGGGGGGGACCCAGTACTTC
. | TRBJ2-3 | TRBV6-4 | few | CASGNLDTQYF | TGTGCCAGCGGGAATCTGGATACGCAGTATTTT
. | TRBJ1-2 | TRBV4-1 | . | CASSQAMGRNYGYTF | TGCGCCAGCAGCCAAGCGATGGGGCGAAACTATGGCTACACCTTC